This T cell receptor (beta chain) was sequenced for a study of vaccination and CD4 T cells after COVID-19. Study-wide context: Stimulation of cells relied on overlapping spike peptides derived from SARS-CoV-2, HCoV-NL63, HCoV-OC43 and HCoV-229E.

Details on this clonotype: Its antigen remains unidentified.

The Oncomine TCR Beta short-read assay was applied to DNA of cultured CD4+ T cells. Each CDR3 protein gets one entry after TCRdb re-called the PCR reads with MiXCR. The sample yields about 23,000 distinct CDR3 sequences, around two thirds seen once. The length of the CDR3 is 14 residues. Germline V gene sequence: CDR1 LNHDA, CDR2 SQIVND (reference sequence). V shed 6 bases and J 7 bases; nucleotides not matched to a gene: 7. Treatment: roughly 11-day PBMC culture with coronavirus spike peptide pools or control peptides (ViraFEST assay). Specimen: CD4+ T cells from blood, cultured in vitro, collected after SARS-CoV-2 vaccination. The TCR was taken from a human donor who received a COVID-19 vaccine. This chain connects TRBV19 to TRBJ1-5, with TRBD1 matching 9 bases. The CDR3 DNA is TGTGCCAGTAGCCCGGGACAGGGAAGACAGCCCCAGCATTTT. This codes for CASSPGQGRQPQHF.